A single sample gave rise to the 16 T cell receptor beta chains below, sequenced in a study of T cell responses to AZD1222 COVID-19 vaccine. Sequenced by immunoSEQ multiplex PCR; TCRdb stores in-frame clones only, minus some. The table lists approximately 100,000 clones, about 87% of them singletons. Sequencing used peripheral blood, obtained on day 0 of AZD1222 vaccination. These receptors were collected from an adult in good health.

The V gene is TRBV4-1, the J gene TRBJ1-2; D gene ambiguous. The CDR3 consists of 14 residues. Trimming left V 1 base short and J 0 bases short, with 6 bases between. Germline assignment: CDR1 MGHRA and CDR2 YSYEKL. The CDR3 sequence: CASSQVPPNYGYTF. DNA of the CDR3: TGCGCCAGCAGCCAAGTACCCCCTAACTATGGCTACACCTTC.

In this sample, this clone turned up once. The chain has TRBV6-6 and TRBJ2-2; perhaps D is TRBD1 or TRBD2 (5 bases each). The CDR3 spans 14 residues. V lost 3 bases and J lost 6, with 11 bases in between. Germline loops: CDR1 MNHNY, CDR2 SVGAGI (reference sequence). The DNA for the CDR3 is TGTGCCAGCAGTTATACCAGGGACGCCGGGGAGCTGTTTTTT. It encodes CASSYTRDAGELFF.

The J gene is TRBJ1-2, the V gene TRBV27; TRBD1 is a possible D gene (6 bases). The CDR3 contains 13 residues. Germline-derived CDR1 and CDR2 are MNHEY and SMNVEV (reference sequence). V lost 10 bases, J lost 7 bases, and 19 bases lay in between. CDR3 sequence reads: CANPGHRCRGYTF. For the CDR3, the DNA is TGTGCCAACCCGGGACACCGCTGTCGTGGCTACACCTTC.

The chain joins TRBV28 to TRBJ2-7; the D gene is possibly TRBD1 (6 bases). Trimming left V 1 base short and J 9 bases short, with 10 bases between. The CDR3 runs to 12 residues. CDR1 MDHEN and CDR2 SYDVKM come from the germline V gene. The DNA of the CDR3 is TGTGCCAGCAGTTTATCCCTCAGGGGGCAGTACTTC. Amino acids: CASSLSLRGQYF.

This rearrangement joins TRBV27 to TRBJ1-4, with unresolved D. Germline CDR1 reads MNHEY; CDR2 reads SMNVEV (reference sequence). The V gene lost 0 bases and the J gene lost 3 bases, with 11 bases spanning the gap. This CDR3 spans 16 amino acids. DNA for the CDR3: TGTGCCAGCAGTTTATCGGGCAGAGCTTCTAATGAAAAACTGTTTTTT. Encoded protein: CASSLSGRASNEKLFF.

The chain employs TRBV6-2 or TRBV6-3 and TRBJ1-2, with D tentatively TRBD1 (5 bases). The V and J ends lost 7 bases and 4 bases respectively, with 19 bases between them. Germline CDR1 is MNHEY and CDR2 is SVGEGT. The length of the CDR3 is 15 residues. This CDR3 is CASIPASREFYGYTF. The CDR3 nucleotides are TGTGCCAGCATCCCGGCGTCCAGGGAGTTCTATGGCTACACCTTC.

CDR3 sequence: CASSPPGTGIYEQYF. CDR3 bases: TGTGCCAGCAGTCCTCCAGGGACAGGGATCTACGAGCAGTACTTC. V usage is TRBV28 and J usage is TRBJ2-7; 9 bases agree with TRBD1. Germline CDR1 MDHEN, CDR2 SYDVKM. There are 15 residues in the CDR3. V was clipped by 5 bases and J by 3 bases; unmatched bases: 8.

The rearrangement links TRBV28 to TRBJ2-7, with 8 bases matching TRBD1. The V and J ends lost 6 bases and 6 bases, in that order; junction bases with no gene match: 7. The CDR3 totals 13 residues. Per germline, CDR1 MDHEN and CDR2 SYDVKM. CDR3: CASRPDRVREQYF. Written as DNA, the CDR3 is TGTGCCAGCAGGCCGGACAGGGTTCGCGAGCAGTACTTC.

V is TRBV5-6 and J is TRBJ1-5, with TRBD1 as a possible D gene (5 bases). The CDR3 has 16 amino acids. The V end was cut by 1 base, the J end by 10 bases, with 21 bases between. Germline-derived CDR1 and CDR2 are SGHDT and YYEEEE. The CDR3 spells CASSLWGSGRGSPQHF. CDR3 in DNA: TGTGCCAGCAGCTTGTGGGGTTCAGGGAGAGGAAGCCCCCAGCATTTT. The full variable domain, in which reference TRBV5-6 and TRBJ1-5 provide the parts outside the CDR3, is DAGVTQSPTHLIKTRGQQVTLRCSPKSGHDTVSWYQQALGQGPQFIFQYYEEEERQRGNFPDRFSGHQFPNYSSELNVNALLLGDSALYLCASSLWGSGRGSPQHFGDGTRLSIL.

This chain connects TRBV6-5 to TRBJ2-2; D uncertain. Germline V gene data show CDR1 as MNHEY and CDR2 as SVGAGI. V was pared by 6 bases and J by 1 base, with 6 bases between. There are 13 residues in the CDR3. CDR3 amino acids: CASRLRNTGELFF. CDR3 nucleotides: TGTGCCAGCAGGCTAAGGAACACCGGGGAGCTGTTTTTT.

The chain couples TRBV6-5 to TRBJ1-5, with D uncertain. Germline V gene lookup returns CDR1 MNHEY and CDR2 SVGAGI. V was cut by 2 bases and J by 7 bases, with 9 bases left in between. The CDR3 runs 13 residues. CDR3 amino acids: CASSYEGRQPQHF. The CDR3, as DNA: TGTGCCAGCAGTTACGAAGGCAGACAGCCCCAGCATTTT.

This clone appeared a single time. The J gene is TRBJ1-1, the V gene TRBV7-3; weak D call: TRBD1 (6 bases). This CDR3 comprises 16 residues. Germline-derived CDR1 and CDR2 are SGHTA and FQGTGA. V was shortened by 5 bases and J by 1 base, with 17 bases between the two germline ends. CDR3 in amino acids: CASSQGQPRGNTEAFF. For the CDR3, the DNA is TGTGCCAGCAGCCAAGGACAGCCCCGAGGGAACACTGAAGCTTTCTTT. Full variable domain (outside the CDR3, taken from reference TRBV7-3 and TRBJ1-1): GAGVSQTPSNKVTEKGKYVELRCDPISGHTALYWYRQSLGQGPEFLIYFQGTGAADDSGLPNDRFFAVRPEGSVSTLKIQRTERGDSAVYLCASSQGQPRGNTEAFFGQGTRLTVV.

The chain combines TRBV9 with TRBJ1-2, with D perhaps TRBD1 (5 bases). V was shortened by 2 bases and J by 7 bases, with 12 bases between the two germline ends. Per the germline V gene, CDR1 is SGDLS and CDR2 is YYNGEE. The CDR3 has 13 residues. CDR3 sequence: CASSVGREGGYTF. The CDR3 DNA reads as TGTGCCAGCAGCGTGGGCAGGGAAGGTGGCTACACCTTC.

This chain links TRBV18 with TRBJ1-4; 7 bases match TRBD1. Germline CDR1 reads KGHSH; CDR2 reads LQKENI. This CDR3 is 15 amino acids long. V was pared by 2 bases and J by 5 bases, with 5 bases of the junction left unmatched. CDR3 sequence (DNA): TGTGCCAGCTCACCAAGGACAGGACGAAATGAAAAACTGTTTTTT. Translated, it gives CASSPRTGRNEKLFF.

This clone showed up just once. The J gene is TRBJ2-7, the V gene TRBV24-1; D is uncertain. Between the trimmed V and J ends, which lost 4 bases and 5 bases, there was a span of 11 bases. This CDR3 comprises 13 residues. From germline, CDR1 is KGHDR and CDR2 SFDVKD. The CDR3: CATSEGLTDEQYF. The CDR3 bases are TGTGCCACCAGTGAGGGGTTAACAGACGAGCAGTACTTC.

The rearrangement links TRBV27 to TRBJ1-5; D not resolved. Germline CDR1 reads MNHEY; CDR2 reads SMNVEV (reference sequence). CDR3 length: 15 residues. The V gene lost 0 bases and the J gene lost 1 base, with 7 bases spanning the gap. Here the CDR3 DNA reads TGTGCCAGCAGTTTATCTACGGGGAGCAATCAGCCCCAGCATTTT. As protein: CASSLSTGSNQPQHF.